The 21 T cell receptor beta chains below were found in one sample sequenced in a study of T cells in Graves' hyperthyroidism and ophthalmopathy. RNA transcripts were the template for amplifying TCR beta CDR3 regions. With the HTBI primer set, the TCR CDR3 went through a first round of RT-PCR. TCRdb re-called the multiplex PCR reads with MiXCR, one entry per CDR3 protein. This table has around 600,000 distinct CDR3 sequences, about 45% appearing once. The sample consisted of peripheral blood or thyroid tissue (not recorded which). The receptor source for this set is an adult man with Graves' disease, either hyperthyroidism or ophthalmopathy (not recorded which).

This clonotype was counted at least ten times. V usage is TRBV19 and J usage is TRBJ1-4; possibly TRBD1 for D (6 bases). CDR1 and CDR2 from the germline V gene are LNHDA and SQIVND (reference sequence). The CDR3 totals 13 residues. With 9 bases removed from V and 7 bases from J, the gap between germline ends came to 15 bases. This chain's CDR3 is CASTGTGLEKLFF. The CDR3 DNA reads TGTGCCAGCACAGGGACGGGTCTTGAAAAACTGTTTTTT. The full variable domain, with the rest looked up from reference TRBV19 and TRBJ1-4, is DGGITQSPKYLFRKEGQNVTLSCEQNLNHDAMYWYRQDPGQGLRLIYYSQIVNDFQKGDIAEGYSVSREKKESFPLTVTSAQKNPTAFYLCASTGTGLEKLFFGSGTQLSVL.

This clonotype was detected many times. The chain recombines TRBV6-1 with TRBJ1-1; D unclear. The length of the CDR3 is 13 residues. CDR1 is MNHNS and CDR2 is SASEGT in the germline V gene. Trimming shortened V by 2 bases and J by 1 base, and 5 bases separated the two germline ends. The CDR3: CASSETKNTEAFF. For the CDR3, the DNA is TGTGCCAGCAGTGAAACTAAGAACACTGAAGCTTTCTTT.

This sequence joins TRBV5-1 and TRBJ2-3; D remains ambiguous. V was trimmed by 1 base and J by 3 bases, leaving 6 bases between them. The CDR3 extends over 13 amino acids. Germline assignment: CDR1 SGHRS and CDR2 YFSETQ. CDR3 amino acids: CASSLTGTDTQYF. In DNA, the CDR3 is TGCGCCAGCAGCTTGACCGGGACAGATACGCAGTATTTT.

V gene TRBV15 combines with J gene TRBJ1-2; the D is unclear. This CDR3 spans 19 amino acids. The V and J ends lost 2 bases and 3 bases respectively, with 25 bases between them. CDR1 LNHNV and CDR2 YYDKDF come from the germline V gene (reference sequence). The CDR3 protein is CATSRPKSGPGSADYGYTF. DNA of the CDR3: TGTGCCACCAGCAGACCTAAATCCGGGCCGGGGTCTGCTGACTATGGCTACACCTTC.

This clonotype occurred once. This may stem from a read error, because a much larger clone lies one nucleotide away. V usage is TRBV11-2 and J usage is TRBJ1-3; TRBD1 is a possible D gene (6 bases). Germline loops: CDR1 SGHAT, CDR2 FQNNGV. The CDR3 covers 17 residues. The CDR3 DNA reads TGTGCCAGCAGCCGGAAGGCCGCGACAGGAGAGGGAAACACCACATATTTT. Protein product: CASSRKAATGEGNTTYF.

This clonotype was observed a handful of times. The junction differs from germline at one of its ends, possibly a read error. The chain is built from TRBV10-3 and TRBJ1-5; D gene uncertain. This CDR3 spans 14 amino acids. The germline gives CDR1 ENHRY, CDR2 SYGVKD. DNA for the CDR3: TGTGCCAGCAGTGAATTAGGTTTTGGGCAGCCCCAGCATTTT. It is translated as CASSELGFGQPQHF.

V usage is TRBV29-1 and J usage is TRBJ1-1; 10 nucleotides agree with TRBD1. V lost 8 bases to trimming and J lost 3 bases; unmatched junction nucleotides: 9. This CDR3 is built from 14 residues. Germline CDR1 reads SQVTM; CDR2 reads ANQGSEA. CDR3 residues: CSSEGGQGYTEAFF. The CDR3 coding sequence is TGCAGCAGTGAAGGGGGACAGGGGTACACTGAAGCTTTCTTT.

This chain joins TRBV29-1 and TRBJ2-7; the D call may be TRBD1 or TRBD2 (6 bases each). The germline gives CDR1 SQVTM, CDR2 ANQGSEA. Trimming stripped 6 bases from V and 3 bases from J, with 18 bases between. This CDR3 has 14 amino acids. The CDR3 sequence is CSVQAQGGGYEQYF. For the CDR3, the DNA is TGCAGCGTCCAAGCACAGGGAGGCGGCTACGAGCAGTACTTC.

The chain combines TRBV12-3 or TRBV12-4 with TRBJ2-5; 10 bases are shared with TRBD2. J was trimmed by 3 bases and V by 3 bases; bases with no gene match: 4. The CDR3 runs 15 residues. CDR3 DNA: TGTGCCAGCAGTTTTAGTCTAGCGGGGGAAGAGACCCAGTACTTC. Translating it yields CASSFSLAGEETQYF.

V is TRBV7-9 and J is TRBJ1-2; no clear D gene. The CDR3 is made up of 14 amino acids. Trimming stripped 1 base from V and 2 bases from J, with 8 bases between. Germline V gene data show CDR1 as SEHNR and CDR2 as FQNEAQ (reference sequence). This chain's CDR3 is CASSLGKGNYGYTF. The CDR3 nucleotides are TGTGCCAGCAGCTTAGGTAAAGGGAACTATGGCTACACCTTC.

The V gene is TRBV24-1, the J gene TRBJ1-1; the D is unclear. CDR1 and CDR2 from the germline V gene are KGHDR and SFDVKD. Trimming removed 3 bases from V and 5 bases from J, with 9 bases in between. The CDR3 has 13 amino acids. CDR3 coding DNA: TGTGCCACCAGTGATGGGAGGAGGACTGAAGCTTTCTTT. It encodes CATSDGRRTEAFF.

Worth noting for this clonotype: Just one base apart from a much larger clone, this may be a read error. The rearrangement links TRBV29-1 to TRBJ1-2, with D maybe TRBD1 (5 bases). Germline assignment: CDR1 SQVTM and CDR2 ANQGSEA. The CDR3 loop spans 11 amino acids. The V and J ends lost 6 bases and 5 bases respectively, with 10 bases between them. As DNA, the CDR3 is TGCAGCGTCGGGACGGAGTATGGCTACACCTTC. Its protein is CSVGTEYGYTF.

This clonotype turned up a few times. The chain uses TRBV15 and TRBJ2-2; 10 nucleotides line up with TRBD1. CDR3 size: 17 residues. Germline loops: CDR1 LNHNV, CDR2 YYDKDF (reference sequence). After removal of 1 base from V and 3 bases from J, the junction contained 5 bases not matched to a gene. CDR3 region: CATSRGRTGGYTGELFF. The CDR3 DNA sequence: TGTGCCACCAGCAGAGGGCGGACAGGGGGTTACACCGGGGAGCTGTTTTTT.

This clonotype was seen ten or more times. The chain joins TRBV6-5 to TRBJ2-5; D gene uncertain. The CDR3 length is 13 residues. Trimming removed 4 bases from V and 5 bases from J, with 11 bases in between. Germline values: CDR1 MNHEY, CDR2 SVGAGI. CDR3 nucleotides: TGTGCCAGCAGTTTATACGTCGAGGAGACCCAGTACTTC. Protein product: CASSLYVEETQYF.

This rearrangement joins TRBV20-1 to TRBJ1-2; D is possibly TRBD1 (6 bases). The V end was cut by 3 bases, the J end by 6 bases, with 14 bases between. Per germline, CDR1 DFQATT and CDR2 SNEGSKA (reference sequence). The CDR3 runs to 13 residues. The CDR3 DNA follows: TGCAGTGCTAGCGGGGGGCCCTGGGATGGCTACACCTTC. Translated: CSASGGPWDGYTF.

Concerning this clonotype itself: With a much larger clone just one base away, this may be a read error. V and J are TRBV7-2 and TRBJ2-7, with 7 positions matching TRBD1. Germline CDR1 and CDR2: SGHTA and FQGNSA. CDR3 length: 14 amino acids. The V and J ends lost 4 bases and 5 bases, in that order; junction bases with no gene match: 8. The CDR3 is CASSSPGQSHEQYF. In nucleotides, the CDR3 is TGTGCCAGCAGCTCGCCGGGACAGAGCCACGAGCAGTACTTC.

This chain connects TRBV29-1 to TRBJ1-5; D gene unclear. The V and J ends lost 4 bases and 2 bases respectively, with 9 bases between them. In germline, CDR1 is SQVTM, CDR2 ANQGSEA. This CDR3 has 13 residues. The DNA for the CDR3 is TGCAGCGTTGGTAGGGCAGGCAATCAGCCCCAGCATTTT. The encoded protein is CSVGRAGNQPQHF. Full variable domain (missing parts from reference TRBV29-1 and TRBJ1-5): SAVISQKPSRDICQRGTSLTIQCQVDSQVTMMFWYRQQPGQSLTLIATANQGSEATYESGFVIDKFPISRPNLTFSTLTVSNMSPEDSSIYLCSVGRAGNQPQHFGDGTRLSIL.

The chain couples TRBV7-8 to TRBJ1-5; 8 bases are a match to TRBD1. V dropped 4 bases and J dropped 7; count of bases not matched to a gene: 9. The CDR3 contains 15 residues. Germline V gene sequence: CDR1 SGHVS, CDR2 FQNEAQ. The CDR3 bases are TGTGCCAGCAGCTCAAGGACAGGGTGGGGACAGCCCCAGCATTTT. Its protein is CASSSRTGWGQPQHF.

The chain employs TRBV20-1 and TRBJ1-1; D is unclear. CDR3 length: 15 amino acids. V was clipped by 2 bases and J by 0 bases, with 13 bases between them. The germline V gene encodes CDR1 DFQATT and CDR2 SNEGSKA (reference sequence). CDR3: CSARSPLGMNTEAFF. The CDR3 coding sequence is TGCAGTGCTAGATCTCCCCTCGGGATGAACACTGAAGCTTTCTTT.

V usage is TRBV7-9 and J usage is TRBJ2-2; D is undetermined. Per germline, CDR1 SEHNR and CDR2 FQNEAQ (reference sequence). Trimming took off 7 bases at V and 3 bases at J, with 6 bases between the two ends. This CDR3 is built from 12 residues. For the CDR3, the DNA is TGTGCCAGCACACCTTACACCGGGGAGCTGTTTTTT. This sequence encodes CASTPYTGELFF. The whole variable domain, remainder taken from reference TRBV7-9 and TRBJ2-2, is DTGVSQNPRHKITKRGQNVTFRCDPISEHNRLYWYRQTLGQGPEFLTYFQNEAQLEKSRLLSDRFSAERPKGSFSTLEIQRTEQGDSAMYLCASTPYTGELFFGEGSRLTVL.

This clonotype was recorded many times. The CDR3 protein is CASSVGQVNSPLHF. For the CDR3, the DNA is TGTGCCAGCAGCGTGGGACAGGTTAATTCACCCCTCCACTTT. This chain uses TRBV9 with TRBJ1-6; 8 bases line up with TRBD1. CDR1 is SGDLS, CDR2 YYNGEE, per germline. J gave up 6 bases and V 2 bases, and 1 base lay outside the gene matches. The CDR3 has 14 amino acids.